These 9 T cell receptor beta chains originate from one sample sequenced in a study of blood T cell repertoires in COVID-19. Profiling relied on immunoSEQ multiplex PCR, and the TCRdb table lists in-frame clones only, not all of them. The repertoire consists of under 150,000 clones, with approximately 86% occurring once and the leading ten covering about 2.3%. The specimen was PBMCs or T cells enriched from blood (not recorded which). These receptors originate from a woman in her forties or fifties who had recovered from COVID-19.

With respect to this clone: The sample carries other DNA sequences with the same CDR3. The chain couples TRBV3-1 (or the pseudogene TRBV3-2) to TRBJ2-3; D gene unclear. The CDR3 covers 14 residues. Germline assignment: CDR1 LGHDT and CDR2 YNNKEL (reference sequence). Trimming cost V 4 bases and J 0 bases, with 8 bases left between them. This CDR3 reads CASSRRVSTDTQYF. CDR3 in DNA: TGTGCCAGCAGCCGCCGAGTTAGCACAGATACGCAGTATTTT.

This clone has just one count. The gene calls are TRBV7-2 and TRBJ1-4; 7 bases align to TRBD1. The CDR3 spans 15 residues. The J segment lost 8 bases and the V segment lost 3 bases, leaving 9 bases of the junction unmatched. CDR1 and CDR2 (germline): SGHTA, FQGNSA. The CDR3 nucleotides read TGTGCCAGCAGCTTCGCGACAGGGACTTTCGAAAAACTGTTTTTT. It is translated as CASSFATGTFEKLFF.

This clone was observed once. The rearrangement uses TRBV7-8 and TRBJ2-5; a possible D gene is TRBD2 (6 bases). Deletions cut 5 bases from V and 5 bases from J, with 18 bases between. This CDR3 region has 15 residues. Per the germline V gene, CDR1 is SGHVS and CDR2 is FQNEAQ. The CDR3, as DNA: TGTGCCAGCAGCCCCCGGGAGAATATTGGGGAGACCCAGTACTTC. Translating gives CASSPRENIGETQYF.

The chain couples TRBV6-5 to TRBJ1-2; 11 nucleotides align to TRBD1. The germline gives CDR1 MNHEY, CDR2 SVGAGI. Losses at the gene ends were 8 bases for V and 7 bases for J; bases not matched to a gene: 6. The CDR3 extends over 13 amino acids. The CDR3: CASGTGGASGYTF. In nucleotides, the CDR3 is TGTGCCAGCGGGACAGGGGGTGCAAGTGGCTACACCTTC.

This clone was seen once. The J gene is TRBJ2-1, the V gene TRBV6-2 or TRBV6-3, with TRBD1 identical over 11 bases. Germline values: CDR1 MNHEY, CDR2 SVGEGT. V dropped 4 bases and J dropped 6; count of bases not matched to a gene: 14. The CDR3 runs 18 residues. The CDR3 DNA follows: TGTGCCAGCAGTTGGGGACAGGGGGACCTTCGCTGGGGCAATGAGCAGTTCTTC. This codes for CASSWGQGDLRWGNEQFF.

The rearrangement links TRBV5-1 to TRBJ2-1; TRBD1 might be the D (5 bases). Germline V gene lookup returns CDR1 SGHRS and CDR2 YFSETQ. The CDR3 is 15 residues long. The ends were cut back, 4 bases at V and 3 bases at J, with 14 bases in the middle. CDR3 coding DNA: TGCGCCAGCAGCCCTACGCTCGACAGCTACAATGAGCAGTTCTTC. The encoded protein is CASSPTLDSYNEQFF.

J is TRBJ2-2 and V is TRBV2; D may be TRBD2 (6 bases). V gave up 11 bases and J gave up 2 bases, with 15 bases separating them. CDR1 and CDR2 from the germline V gene are SNHLY and FYNNEI. The CDR3 is made up of 14 amino acids. The DNA for the CDR3 is TGTGCCGGTGGACTACGCCCTAACACCGGGGAGCTGTTTTTT. This encodes CAGGLRPNTGELFF.

This chain links TRBV28 with TRBJ2-5, with 10 bases lining up with TRBD1. This CDR3 has 15 amino acids. Unmatched junction bases numbered 6, after V lost 4 bases and J lost 4 bases. Germline CDR1 MDHEN, CDR2 SYDVKM. The CDR3: CASSSAGQGPETQYF. CDR3 coding DNA: TGTGCCAGCAGTTCCGCGGGACAGGGGCCAGAGACCCAGTACTTC.

The chain has TRBV15 and TRBJ2-7, with D perhaps TRBD1 (6 bases). Per the germline V gene, CDR1 is LNHNV and CDR2 is YYDKDF (reference sequence). V was pared by 0 bases and J by 5 bases, with 14 bases between. CDR3 size: 15 residues. The CDR3: CATSRDTGSGNEQYF. DNA for the CDR3: TGTGCCACCAGCAGAGACACAGGGTCCGGTAACGAGCAGTACTTC.